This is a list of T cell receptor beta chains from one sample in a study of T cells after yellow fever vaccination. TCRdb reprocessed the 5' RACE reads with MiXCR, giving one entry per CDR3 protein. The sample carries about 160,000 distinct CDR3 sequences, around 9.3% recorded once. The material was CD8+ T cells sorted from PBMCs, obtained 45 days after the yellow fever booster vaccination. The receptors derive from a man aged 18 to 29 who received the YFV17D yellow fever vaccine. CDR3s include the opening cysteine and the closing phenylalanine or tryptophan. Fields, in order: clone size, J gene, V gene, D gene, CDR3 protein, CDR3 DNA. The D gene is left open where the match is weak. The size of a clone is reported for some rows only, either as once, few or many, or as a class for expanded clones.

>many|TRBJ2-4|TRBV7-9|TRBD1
CASSSRTGKNIQYF
TGTGCCAGCAGCTCCAGGACAGGGAAAAACATTCAGTACTTC
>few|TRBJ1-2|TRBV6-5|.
CASSYGGEYYGYTF
TGTGCCAGCAGTTACGGGGGAGAGTATTATGGCTACACCTTC
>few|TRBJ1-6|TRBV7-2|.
CASSPLIRGGGYSPLHF
TGTGCCAGCAGCCCTCTTATCAGGGGCGGTGGGTATTCACCCCTCCACTTT
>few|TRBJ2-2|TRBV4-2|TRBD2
CASSQQRGGTGELFF
TGTGCCAGCAGCCAACAGCGGGGAGGCACCGGGGAGCTGTTTTTT
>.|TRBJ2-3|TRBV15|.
CATSRIGRSTDTQYF
TGTGCCACCAGCAGAATTGGCAGGAGCACAGATACGCAGTATTTT
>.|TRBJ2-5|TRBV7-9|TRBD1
CASSRGTGGEETQYF
TGTGCCAGCAGCAGGGGGACAGGGGGCGAGGAGACCCAGTACTTC
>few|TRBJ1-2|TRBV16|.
CASSQSIGGYTF
TGTGCCAGCAGCCAATCGATTGGCGGCTACACCTTC
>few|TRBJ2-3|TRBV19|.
CASSIVATNTDTQYF
TGTGCCAGTAGTATAGTGGCCACCAACACAGATACGCAGTATTTT
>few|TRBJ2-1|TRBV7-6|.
CASSSSGPNNEQFF
TGTGCCAGCAGTTCCAGCGGGCCGAACAATGAGCAGTTCTTC
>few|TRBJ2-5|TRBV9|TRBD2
CASSVGNGGSQETQYF
TGTGCCAGCAGCGTAGGGAACGGGGGGTCCCAAGAGACCCAGTACTTC
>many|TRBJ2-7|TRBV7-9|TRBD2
CASSTPGLGGEQYF
TGTGCCAGCAGCACCCCCGGCTTGGGGGGGGAGCAGTACTTC
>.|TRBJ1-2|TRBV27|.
CASSSQPNYGYTF
TGTGCCAGCAGTTCCCAGCCTAACTATGGCTACACCTTC
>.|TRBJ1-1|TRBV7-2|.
CASSAIGTEAFF
TGTGCCAGCAGCGCGATAGGCACTGAAGCTTTCTTT
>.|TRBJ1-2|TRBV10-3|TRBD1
CAISAGTGPWGYTF
TGTGCCATCAGTGCCGGGACAGGGCCCTGGGGCTACACCTTC
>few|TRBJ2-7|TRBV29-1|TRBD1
CSVERDRPYEQYF
TGCAGCGTTGAAAGGGACAGGCCCTACGAGCAGTACTTC
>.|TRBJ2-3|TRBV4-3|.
CASSSQRGTDTQYF
TGCGCCAGCAGTTCTCAGAGGGGCACAGATACGCAGTATTTT
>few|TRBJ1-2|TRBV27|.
CASSLTLDSLTYGYTF
TGTGCCAGCAGTCTAACTCTGGACAGCCTGACCTATGGCTACACCTTC
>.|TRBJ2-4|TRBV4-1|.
CASSPGEGGTKNIQYF
TGCGCCAGCAGCCCAGGGGAAGGGGGGACCAAAAACATTCAGTACTTC
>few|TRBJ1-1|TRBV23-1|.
CASSPKGDCGTEAFF
TGCGCCAGCAGTCCAAAGGGAGATTGTGGCACTGAAGCTTTCTTT
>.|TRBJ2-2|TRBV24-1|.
CATSPGLNTGELFF
TGTGCCACCAGTCCTGGCCTAAACACCGGGGAGCTGTTTTTT
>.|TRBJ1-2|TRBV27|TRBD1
CASSFSRTGGVGGYTF
TGTGCCAGCAGTTTCTCGCGGACAGGGGGCGTCGGTGGCTACACCTTC
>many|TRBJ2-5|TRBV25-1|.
CASSKRETQYF
TGTGCCAGCAGTAAACGTGAGACCCAGTACTTC
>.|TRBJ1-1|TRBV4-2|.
CASSVPGRSSNTEAFF
TGTGCCAGCAGCGTACCGGGGCGAAGTTCGAACACTGAAGCTTTCTTT
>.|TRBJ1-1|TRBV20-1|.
CSASRTGGDGRDTEAFF
TGCAGTGCTAGCCGTACGGGGGGTGATGGAAGGGACACTGAAGCTTTCTTT
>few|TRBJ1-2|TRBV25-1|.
CASSVGVGYTF
TGTGCCAGCAGTGTAGGGGTTGGCTACACCTTC
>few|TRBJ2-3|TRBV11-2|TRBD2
CASSLGTSFQDTQYF
TGTGCCAGCAGCTTAGGGACTAGTTTTCAAGATACGCAGTATTTT
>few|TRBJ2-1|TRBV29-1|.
CSGLYNEQFF
TGCAGCGGCCTCTACAATGAGCAGTTCTTC
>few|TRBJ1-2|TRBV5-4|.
CASSSSPGGLNYGYTF
TGTGCCAGCAGCTCCTCGCCTGGCGGCCTTAACTATGGCTACACCTTC
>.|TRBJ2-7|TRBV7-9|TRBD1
CASSTGGRDRVYEQYF
TGTGCCAGCAGCACAGGAGGCCGGGACAGGGTCTACGAGCAGTACTTC
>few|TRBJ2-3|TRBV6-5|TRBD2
CASKPVAGGLTDTQYF
TGTGCCAGCAAACCCGTAGCGGGGGGCCTCACAGATACGCAGTATTTT
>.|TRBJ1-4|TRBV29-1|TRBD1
CSVEGEGASWEKLFF
TGCAGCGTTGAAGGGGAGGGGGCTAGTTGGGAAAAACTGTTTTTT
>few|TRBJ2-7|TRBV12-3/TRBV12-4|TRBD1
CASRGDRAEQYF
TGTGCCAGCAGGGGGGACAGGGCCGAGCAGTACTTC
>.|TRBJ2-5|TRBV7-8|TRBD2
CASSHGAGPGETQYF
TGTGCCAGCAGCCACGGAGCGGGGCCCGGAGAGACCCAGTACTTC
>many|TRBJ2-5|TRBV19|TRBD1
CASSITGGGETQYF
TGTGCCAGTAGTATAACAGGGGGCGGAGAGACCCAGTACTTC
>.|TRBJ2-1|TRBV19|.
CASQVGESSYNEQFF
TGTGCCAGTCAGGTCGGGGAGAGCTCCTACAATGAGCAGTTCTTC